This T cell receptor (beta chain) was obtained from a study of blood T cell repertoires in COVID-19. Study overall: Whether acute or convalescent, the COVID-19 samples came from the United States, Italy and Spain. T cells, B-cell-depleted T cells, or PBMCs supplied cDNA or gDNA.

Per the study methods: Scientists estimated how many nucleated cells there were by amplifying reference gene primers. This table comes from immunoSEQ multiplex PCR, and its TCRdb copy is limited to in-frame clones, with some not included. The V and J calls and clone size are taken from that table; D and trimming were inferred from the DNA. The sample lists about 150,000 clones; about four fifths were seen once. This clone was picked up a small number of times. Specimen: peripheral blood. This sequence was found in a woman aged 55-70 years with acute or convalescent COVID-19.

This CDR3 reads CASSLDGVSGANVLTF. Written as DNA, the CDR3 is TGCGCCAGCAGCTTGGATGGAGTCTCTGGGGCCAACGTCCTGACTTTC. The gene calls are TRBV5-1 and TRBJ2-6; D is ambiguous. V gave up 0 bases and J gave up 0 bases, with 7 bases separating them. Germline-derived CDR1 and CDR2 are SGHRS and YFSETQ. This CDR3 is built from 16 residues.